Sequencing of this T cell receptor beta chain was carried out in a study of T-cell reconstitution after alpha-beta-depleted transplantation in children. Study-wide points: At the one-year point after transplant, T-cell counts and TCRbeta diversity were found to come mostly from T cells that had been newly produced.

This clonotype appeared many times. What it recognizes is unknown. Deletions cut 0 bases from V and 4 bases from J, with 16 bases between. This CDR3 is built from 17 residues. Germline V gene sequence: CDR1 SGHRS, CDR2 YFSETQ. Preparing the TCRbeta library involved the use of unique molecular identifiers. One entry per CDR3 protein results from TCRdb running MiXCR on the PCR reads. The data show about 190,000 distinct CDR3 sequences, 11% seen once. The clonotype comes from a boy aged 2 to 10 with acute myeloid leukemia, due to receive a stem cell transplant. The chain uses TRBV5-1 and TRBJ2-2; D remains ambiguous. Sequenced here: PBMCs, sampled before TCRalphabeta/CD19-depleted stem cell transplant. The CDR3 loop is CASSLEVWQESTGELFF. CDR3 DNA sequence: TGCGCCAGCAGCTTGGAGGTTTGGCAGGAGAGCACCGGGGAGCTGTTTTTT.